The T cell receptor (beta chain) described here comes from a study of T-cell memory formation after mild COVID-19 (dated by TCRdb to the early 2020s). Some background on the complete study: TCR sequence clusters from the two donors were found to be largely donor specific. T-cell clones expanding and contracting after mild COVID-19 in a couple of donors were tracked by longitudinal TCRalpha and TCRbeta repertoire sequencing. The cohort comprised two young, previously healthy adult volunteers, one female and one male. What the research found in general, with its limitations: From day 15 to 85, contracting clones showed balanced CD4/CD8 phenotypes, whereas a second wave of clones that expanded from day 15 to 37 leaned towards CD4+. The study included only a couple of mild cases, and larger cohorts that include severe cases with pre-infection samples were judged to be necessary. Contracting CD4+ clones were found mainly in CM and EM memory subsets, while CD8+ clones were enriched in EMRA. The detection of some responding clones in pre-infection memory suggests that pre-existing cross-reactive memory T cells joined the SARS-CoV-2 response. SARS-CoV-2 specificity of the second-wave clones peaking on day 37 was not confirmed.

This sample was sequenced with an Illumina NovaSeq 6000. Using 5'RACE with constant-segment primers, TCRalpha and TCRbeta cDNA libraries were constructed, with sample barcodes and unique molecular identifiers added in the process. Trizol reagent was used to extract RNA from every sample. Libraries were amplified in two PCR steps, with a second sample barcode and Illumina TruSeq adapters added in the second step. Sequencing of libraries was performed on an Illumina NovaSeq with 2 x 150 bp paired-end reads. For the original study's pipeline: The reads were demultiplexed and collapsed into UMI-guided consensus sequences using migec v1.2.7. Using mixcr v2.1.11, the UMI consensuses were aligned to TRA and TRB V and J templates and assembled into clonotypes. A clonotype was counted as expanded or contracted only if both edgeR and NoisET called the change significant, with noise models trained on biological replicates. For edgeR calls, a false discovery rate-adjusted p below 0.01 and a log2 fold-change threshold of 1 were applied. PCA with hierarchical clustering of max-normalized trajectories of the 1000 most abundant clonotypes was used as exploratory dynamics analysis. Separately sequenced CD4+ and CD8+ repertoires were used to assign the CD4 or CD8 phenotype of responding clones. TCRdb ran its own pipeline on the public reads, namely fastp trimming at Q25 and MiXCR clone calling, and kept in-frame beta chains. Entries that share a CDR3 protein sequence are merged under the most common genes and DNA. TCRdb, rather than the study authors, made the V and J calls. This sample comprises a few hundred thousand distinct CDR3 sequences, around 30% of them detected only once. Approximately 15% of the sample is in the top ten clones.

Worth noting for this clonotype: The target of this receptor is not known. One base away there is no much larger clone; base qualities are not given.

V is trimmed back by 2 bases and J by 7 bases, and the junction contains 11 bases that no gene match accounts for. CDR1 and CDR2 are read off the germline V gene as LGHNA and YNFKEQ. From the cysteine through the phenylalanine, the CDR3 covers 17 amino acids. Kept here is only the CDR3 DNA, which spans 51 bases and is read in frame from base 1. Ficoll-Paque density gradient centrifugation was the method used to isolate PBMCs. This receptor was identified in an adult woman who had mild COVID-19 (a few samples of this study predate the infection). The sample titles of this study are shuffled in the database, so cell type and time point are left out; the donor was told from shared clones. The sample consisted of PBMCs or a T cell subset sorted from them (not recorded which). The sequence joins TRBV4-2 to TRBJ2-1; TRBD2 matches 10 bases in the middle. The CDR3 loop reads CASSQPGERGGPNEQFF. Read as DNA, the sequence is TGTGCCAGCAGCCAACCCGGGGAGCGGGGGGGCCCGAATGAGCAGTTCTTC.